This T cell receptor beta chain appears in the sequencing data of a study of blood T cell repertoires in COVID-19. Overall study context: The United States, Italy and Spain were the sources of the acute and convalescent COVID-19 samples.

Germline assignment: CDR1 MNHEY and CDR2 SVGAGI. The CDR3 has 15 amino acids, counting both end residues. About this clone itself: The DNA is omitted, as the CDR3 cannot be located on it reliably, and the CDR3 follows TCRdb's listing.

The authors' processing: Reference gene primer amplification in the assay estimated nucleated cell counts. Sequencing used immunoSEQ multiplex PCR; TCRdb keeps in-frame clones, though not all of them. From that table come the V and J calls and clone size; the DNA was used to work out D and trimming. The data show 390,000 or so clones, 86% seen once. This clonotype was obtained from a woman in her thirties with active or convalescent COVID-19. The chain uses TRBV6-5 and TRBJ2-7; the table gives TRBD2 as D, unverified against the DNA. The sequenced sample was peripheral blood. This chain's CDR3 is CASSTSPGLAYEQYF.